Given below is one T cell receptor (beta chain) in context. This CDR3 is 16 amino acids long. Germline V gene data show CDR1 as MDHEN and CDR2 as SYDVKM. Germline trimming cut 5 bases from V and 6 bases from J; bases unmatched to any gene: 12. Sample-barcoded 5' priming and a J-beta primer mix drove a second PCR of roughly 6 to 12 cycles. A single record per CDR3 protein comes from TCRdb applying MiXCR to the 5' RACE reads. The sample lists around 1,500,000 distinct CDR3 sequences; 42% were seen once. This record comes from a study of blood T cells in healthy people across ages. The rearrangement links TRBV28 to TRBJ2-1, with TRBD1 matching over 8 bases. This TCR was sampled from a woman aged 18-29 years in good health. Sequences were obtained from blood. CDR3 in DNA: TGTGCCAGCAGTCCGGGGGACAGGACGATACTCAATGAGCAGTTCTTC. Its protein product is CASSPGDRTILNEQFF.